This is a list of T cell receptor beta chains from one sample in a study of blood T cell repertoires in COVID-19. Measured with immunoSEQ multiplex PCR; TCRdb has only the in-frame clones, and not every one. The sample holds about 400,000 clones, over 75% seen once. The sequencing input was PBMCs or T cells enriched from blood (not recorded which). Receptor source: a man aged 35 to 55 in a cohort exposed to, infected with or recovered from COVID-19 (not recorded which). Each CDR3 is given with its conserved first and last residue. A D gene is named only where the DNA matches it firmly. Not all rows give a size; the values are once, few, many and, for expanded clones, a class.

V gene	clone size	J gene	D gene	CDR3 DNA	CDR3 protein
TRBV3-1/TRBV3-2	NA	TRBJ1-1	NA	TGTGCCAGCAGCCAAGACAGGGTCAGGAACACTGAAGCTTTCTTT	CASSQDRVRNTEAFF
TRBV18	NA	TRBJ1-1	NA	TGTGCCAGCTCACCCCAGTTGTCGGGTAGGAACACTGAAGCTTTCTTT	CASSPQLSGRNTEAFF
TRBV19	NA	TRBJ1-5	NA	TGTGCCAGTAGTAGCCGGGACACGGACAATCAGCCCCAGCATTTT	CASSSRDTDNQPQHF
TRBV18	NA	TRBJ1-1	NA	TGTGCCAGCTCACCGCGAGAGACTGAAGCTTTCTTT	CASSPRETEAFF
TRBV10-3	once	TRBJ1-3	NA	TGTGCCATCAGTGCGGGGAGGGGAAACACCATATATTTT	CAISAGRGNTIYF
TRBV7-2	NA	TRBJ1-4	NA	TGTGCCAGCAGCTTACTAGGGGCAGGGAGGGAAAAACTGTTTTTT	CASSLLGAGREKLFF
TRBV30	once	TRBJ2-2	TRBD2	TGTGCCTGGAGTGTACTTGGGAGGGGCGGGGAGCTGTTTTTT	CAWSVLGRGGELFF
TRBV5-1	NA	TRBJ2-7	NA	TGCGCCAGCAGCTTGGTGGGCAGGGTAACCGAGCAGTACTTC	CASSLVGRVTEQYF
TRBV5-1	NA	TRBJ2-7	TRBD1	TGCGCCAGCAGCTTCGACAGGGGTAAATACGAGCAGTACTTC	CASSFDRGKYEQYF
TRBV7-2	NA	TRBJ2-1	NA	TGTGCCAGCATCCCGTCTAGGACTTACAATGAGCAGTTCTTC	CASIPSRTYNEQFF
TRBV19	NA	TRBJ2-1	TRBD2	TGTGCCAGTAGTTTCGACCGGGAGGGAAAGCAGTTCTTC	CASSFDREGKQFF
TRBV7-9	NA	TRBJ2-1	NA	TGTGCCAGCAGCCCTAACGAAAATGAGCAGTTCTTC	CASSPNENEQFF
TRBV30	NA	TRBJ2-2	TRBD1	TGTGCCTGGGCACAGGGGTACACCGGGGAGCTGTTTTTT	CAWAQGYTGELFF
TRBV11-2	NA	TRBJ1-2	NA	TGTGCCAGCAGCTTAGGCCGAGGGAACTATGGCTACACCTTC	CASSLGRGNYGYTF
TRBV9	NA	TRBJ2-3	TRBD2	TGTGCCAGCAGCGTGGGAGTGGGACTAGAAAGCACAGATACGCAGTATTTT	CASSVGVGLESTDTQYF